The T cell receptor beta chain described here comes from a study of identical twins. The study's findings and limits: Twins' surplus sharing was weaker for beta out-of-frame sequences.

V lost 6 bases and J lost 1, with 8 bases in between. CDR1 is DFQATT and CDR2 is SNEGSKA in the germline V gene (reference sequence). This CDR3 spans 12 amino acids. There are many counts of this clonotype. What it binds is not known. Template switching supplied a universal primer site; unique molecular identifiers were carried on the cDNA. Using its own MiXCR run on the 5' RACE reads, TCRdb lists one record per CDR3 protein. The sample carries 150,000 or so distinct CDR3 sequences, under 4.5% recorded once. Healthy Caucasian donors formed the entire cohort. The TCR was taken from a man between 18 and 29 years old in good health. The V gene is TRBV20-1, the J gene TRBJ2-3; TRBD2 might be the D (6 bases). Input material: memory T cells sorted from blood. CDR3 sequence reads: CSAAGRTDTQYF. CDR3 sequence (DNA): TGCAGTGCGGCGGGACGCACAGATACGCAGTATTTT.